The clone carrying this T cell receptor beta chain was detected only a few times. These data originate in a study of neoadjuvant anti-PD-1 for oral cavity cancer. PBMC libraries mostly used roughly 500 ng of input genomic DNA, with six replicates per sample. Measured with immunoSEQ multiplex PCR; TCRdb has only the in-frame clones, and not every one. The sample lists about 42,000 clones; approximately 80% were seen once. CDR1 and CDR2 from the germline V gene are MNHEY and SVGAGI. CDR3 length: 12 residues. Germline trimming cut 10 bases from V and 8 bases from J; bases unmatched to any gene: 8. The time point denotes: after neoadjuvant nivolumab, at surgical resection.

The sequenced sample was PBMCs, obtained after nivolumab (anti-PD-1) treatment. V gene TRBV6-5 combines with J gene TRBJ1-2; 9 bases map to TRBD1. This sequence was found in a person between 40 and 79 years old with oral cavity squamous cell carcinoma. The DNA of the CDR3 is TGTGCCACACGACGGACAGGGGAAGGCTACACCTTC. As protein: CATRRTGEGYTF.